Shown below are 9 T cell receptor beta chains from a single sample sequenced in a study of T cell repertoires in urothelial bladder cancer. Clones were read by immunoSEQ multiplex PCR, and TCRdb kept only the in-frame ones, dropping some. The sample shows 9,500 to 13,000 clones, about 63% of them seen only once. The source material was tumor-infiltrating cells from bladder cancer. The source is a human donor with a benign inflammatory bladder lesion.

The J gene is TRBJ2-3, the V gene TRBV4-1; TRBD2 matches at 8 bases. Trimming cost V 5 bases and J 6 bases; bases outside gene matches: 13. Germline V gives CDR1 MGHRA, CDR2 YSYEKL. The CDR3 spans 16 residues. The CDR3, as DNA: TGCGCCAGCAGCTTGACCGGGACTAGGCGAACGGATACGCAGTATTTT. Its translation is CASSLTGTRRTDTQYF.

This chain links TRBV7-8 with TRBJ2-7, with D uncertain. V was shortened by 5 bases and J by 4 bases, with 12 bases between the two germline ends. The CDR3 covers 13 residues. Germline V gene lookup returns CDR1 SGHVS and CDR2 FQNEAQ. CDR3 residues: CASSMIFAYEQYF. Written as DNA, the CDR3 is TGTGCCAGCAGCATGATTTTTGCTTACGAGCAGTACTTC.

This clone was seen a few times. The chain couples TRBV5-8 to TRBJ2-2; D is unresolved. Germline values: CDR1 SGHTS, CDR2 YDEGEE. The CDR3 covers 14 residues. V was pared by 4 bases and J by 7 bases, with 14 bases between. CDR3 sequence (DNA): TGTGCCAGCAGCGCCGCCGTGGGTGTCGGGGAGCTGTTTTTT. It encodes CASSAAVGVGELFF.

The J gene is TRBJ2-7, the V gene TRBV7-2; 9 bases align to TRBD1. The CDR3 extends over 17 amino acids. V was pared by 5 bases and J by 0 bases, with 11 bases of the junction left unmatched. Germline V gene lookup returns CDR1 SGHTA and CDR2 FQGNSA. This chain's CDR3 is CASSPGGGTGSSYEQYF. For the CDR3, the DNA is TGTGCCAGCAGCCCAGGGGGGGGGACAGGGAGCTCCTACGAGCAGTACTTC. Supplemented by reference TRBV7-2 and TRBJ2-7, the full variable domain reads GAGVSQSPSNKVTEKGKDVELRCDPISGHTALYWYRQSLGQGLEFLIYFQGNSAPDKSGLPSDRFSAERTGGSVSTLTIQRTQQEDSAVYLCASSPGGGTGSSYEQYFGPGTRLTVT.

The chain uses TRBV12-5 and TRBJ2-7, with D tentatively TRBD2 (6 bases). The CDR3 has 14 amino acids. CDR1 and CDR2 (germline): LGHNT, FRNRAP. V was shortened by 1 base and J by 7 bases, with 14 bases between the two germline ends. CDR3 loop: CASGLGGGAAEQYF. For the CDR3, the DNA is TGTGCTAGTGGTTTGGGGGGCGGGGCGGCTGAGCAGTACTTC.

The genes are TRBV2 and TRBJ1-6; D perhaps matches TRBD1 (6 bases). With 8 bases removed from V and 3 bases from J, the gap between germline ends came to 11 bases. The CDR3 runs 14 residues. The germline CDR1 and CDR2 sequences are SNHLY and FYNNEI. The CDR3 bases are TGTGCCAGCTTACAGGGATTCTATAATTCACCCCTCCACTTT. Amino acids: CASLQGFYNSPLHF.

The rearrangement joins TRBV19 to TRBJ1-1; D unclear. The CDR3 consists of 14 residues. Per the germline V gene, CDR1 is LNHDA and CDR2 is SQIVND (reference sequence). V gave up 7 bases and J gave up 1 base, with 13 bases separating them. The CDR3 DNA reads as TGTGCCAGTAATTCGGCCGCATGGAACACTGAAGCTTTCTTT. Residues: CASNSAAWNTEAFF. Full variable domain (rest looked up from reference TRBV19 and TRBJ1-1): DGGITQSPKYLFRKEGQNVTLSCEQNLNHDAMYWYRQDPGQGLRLIYYSQIVNDFQKGDIAEGYSVSREKKESFPLTVTSAQKNPTAFYLCASNSAAWNTEAFFGQGTRLTVV.

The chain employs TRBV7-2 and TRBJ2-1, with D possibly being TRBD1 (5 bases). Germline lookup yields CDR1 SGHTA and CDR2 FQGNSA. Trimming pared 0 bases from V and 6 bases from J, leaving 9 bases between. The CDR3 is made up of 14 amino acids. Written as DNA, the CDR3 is TGTGCCAGCAGCTTAGCAGGCAGGGCCAATGAGCAGTTCTTC. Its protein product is CASSLAGRANEQFF.

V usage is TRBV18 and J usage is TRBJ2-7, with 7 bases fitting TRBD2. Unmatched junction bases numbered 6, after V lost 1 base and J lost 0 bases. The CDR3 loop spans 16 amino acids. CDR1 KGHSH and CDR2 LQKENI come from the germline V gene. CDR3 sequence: CASSPRTSAFSYEQYF. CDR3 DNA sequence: TGTGCCAGCTCACCACGTACTAGCGCCTTCTCCTACGAGCAGTACTTC.